The rows below give T cell receptor beta chains drawn from one sample of a study of cytomegalovirus exposure and HLA in healthy donors. Produced via immunoSEQ multiplex PCR; TCRdb's table is partial and in-frame only. This sample yields some 170,000 clones, of which roughly three quarters are seen a single time; about 9.6% belongs to the top ten. Input material: PBMCs. These receptors were collected from a man in his late teens or twenties in good health and CMV-seropositive. The CDR3 runs from the conserved cysteine through the conserved F or W. A D gene is named only where the DNA matches it firmly. Expanded clones are given a class, and other clones once, few, many or no size at all.

15,TRBJ2-7,-,TRBD2,TRBV6-5,CAGSYLAGEFDEQYF,TGTGCCGGCAGTTACTTAGCGGGAGAGTTCGACGAGCAGTACTTC
14,TRBJ2-3,-,-,TRBV5-6,CASSLSGATDTQYF,TGTGCCAGCAGCTTAAGTGGGGCCACAGATACGCAGTATTTT
13,TRBJ1-5,-,-,TRBV7-2,CASSSTGHQPQHF,TGTGCCAGCAGCTCCACAGGGCATCAGCCCCAGCATTTT
15,TRBJ2-7,-,-,TRBV19,CASSIDPSTGLEQYF,TGTGCCAGTAGTATAGATCCGTCAACAGGGCTCGAGCAGTACTTC
15,TRBJ1-6,-,-,TRBV9,CASSVGRGWDSPLHF,TGTGCCAGCAGCGTAGGTCGGGGTTGGGATTCACCCCTCCACTTT
14,TRBJ1-6,-,-,TRBV19,CASSIGPGNSPLHF,TGTGCCAGTAGTATAGGGCCAGGGAATTCACCCCTCCACTTT
14,TRBJ1-5,-,-,TRBV11-2,CASSLQHPAEPQHF,TGTGCCAGCAGCTTACAGCACCCCGCGGAGCCCCAGCATTTT
13,TRBJ2-7,-,-,TRBV29-1,CSARTGSSYEQYF,TGCAGCGCTCGAACAGGGAGCTCCTACGAGCAGTACTTC
11,TRBJ1-2,-,-,TRBV19,CASSATHGYTF,TGTGCCAGTAGCGCCACTCATGGCTACACCTTC
15,TRBJ2-1,many,TRBD2,TRBV4-3,CASSQHSGGGNEQFF,TGCGCCAGCAGCCAGCATAGCGGGGGGGGCAATGAGCAGTTCTTC
18,TRBJ2-1,few,-,TRBV4-3,CASSQELIGPAGLNEQFF,TGCGCCAGCAGCCAAGAACTTATCGGGCCAGCGGGCCTCAATGAGCAGTTCTTC
15,TRBJ1-1,-,-,TRBV15,CATRSGRGLGTEAFF,TGTGCCACCAGATCAGGGCGGGGTTTGGGGACTGAAGCTTTCTTT
16,TRBJ2-2,-,-,TRBV5-1,CASSFVASRSTGELFF,TGCGCCAGCAGCTTTGTCGCGTCTCGGAGCACCGGGGAGCTGTTTTTT